This TCR beta chain was captured in a study of blood T cell repertoires in COVID-19. Background on the study: The samples span acute and convalescent COVID-19 from the United States, Italy and Spain. In each case, the material was cDNA or gDNA derived from T cells, B-cell-depleted T cells, or PBMCs.

Per the original methods: Estimation of nucleated cell counts was performed using reference gene primer amplification. Clones were read by immunoSEQ multiplex PCR, and TCRdb kept only the in-frame ones, dropping some. V and J calls and clone size are those listed in that table; D and trimming were worked out from the DNA. This sample has 80,000 to 100,000 clones, with over 70% found just once. Unmatched junction bases numbered 7, after V lost 6 bases and J lost 3 bases. The CDR3 runs to 14 residues. Germline lookup yields CDR1 LNHDA and CDR2 SQIVND (reference sequence). This clone showed up just a few times.

The chain is built from TRBV19 and TRBJ1-1, with 7 positions matching TRBD1. Material: peripheral blood. This receptor was taken from a man in his 60s with acute or convalescent COVID-19. Here the CDR3 DNA reads TGTGCCAGTAGCCCGGACGACAGGGACACTGAAGCTTTCTTT. This codes for CASSPDDRDTEAFF.